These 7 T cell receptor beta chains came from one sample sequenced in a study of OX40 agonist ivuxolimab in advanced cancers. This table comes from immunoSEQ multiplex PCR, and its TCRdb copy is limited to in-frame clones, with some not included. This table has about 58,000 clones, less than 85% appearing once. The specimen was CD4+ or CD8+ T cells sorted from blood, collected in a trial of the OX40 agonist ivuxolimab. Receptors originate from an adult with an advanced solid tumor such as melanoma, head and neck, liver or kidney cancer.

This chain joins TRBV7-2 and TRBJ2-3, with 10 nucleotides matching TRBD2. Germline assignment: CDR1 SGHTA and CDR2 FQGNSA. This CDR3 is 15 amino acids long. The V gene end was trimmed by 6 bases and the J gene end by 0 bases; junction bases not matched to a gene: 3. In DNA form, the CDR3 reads TGTGCCAGCAGGATAGCGGGGGGTAGCACAGATACGCAGTATTTT. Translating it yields CASRIAGGSTDTQYF.

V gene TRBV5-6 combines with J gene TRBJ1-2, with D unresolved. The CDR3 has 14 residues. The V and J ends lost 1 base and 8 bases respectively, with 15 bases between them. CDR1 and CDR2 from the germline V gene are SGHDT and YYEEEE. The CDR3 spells CASSLLSTGRGYTF. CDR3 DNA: TGTGCCAGCAGCTTGCTCTCGACCGGCAGAGGCTACACCTTC.

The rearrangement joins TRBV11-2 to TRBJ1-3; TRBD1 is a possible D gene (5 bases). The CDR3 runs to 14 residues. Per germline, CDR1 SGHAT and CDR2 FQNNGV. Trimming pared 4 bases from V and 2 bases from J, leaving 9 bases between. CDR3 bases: TGTGCCAGCAGCTGGGGGACTGCTGGAAACACCATATATTTT. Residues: CASSWGTAGNTIYF.

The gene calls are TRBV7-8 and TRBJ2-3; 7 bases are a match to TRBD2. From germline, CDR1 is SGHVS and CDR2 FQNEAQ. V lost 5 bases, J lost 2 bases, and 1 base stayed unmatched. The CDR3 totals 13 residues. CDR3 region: CASSGLVTDTQYF. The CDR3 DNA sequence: TGTGCCAGCAGCGGACTAGTCACAGATACGCAGTATTTT.

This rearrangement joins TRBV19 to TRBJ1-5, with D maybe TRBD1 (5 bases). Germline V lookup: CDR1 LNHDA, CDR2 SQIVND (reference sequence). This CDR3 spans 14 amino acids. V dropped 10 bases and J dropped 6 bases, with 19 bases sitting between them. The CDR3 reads CATQAGGVRQPQHF. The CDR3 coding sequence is TGTGCCACCCAGGCTGGGGGAGTCCGTCAGCCCCAGCATTTT.

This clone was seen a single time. The CDR3 reads CASSLGTARTGELFF. The CDR3, as DNA: TGCGCCAGCAGCCTGGGTACCGCGAGGACCGGGGAGCTGTTTTTT. The chain carries TRBV5-1 and TRBJ2-2; D is undetermined. Germline assignment: CDR1 SGHRS and CDR2 YFSETQ. The CDR3 spans 15 residues. Trimming cost V 4 bases and J 5 bases, with 15 bases left between them.

CDR3 residues: CASSLDRGSTTEAFF. DNA for the CDR3: TGCGCCAGCAGCCTCGACAGGGGGTCTACCACTGAAGCTTTCTTT. The rearrangement uses TRBV4-1 and TRBJ1-1, with 9 bases aligning to TRBD1. The junction had 7 bases not matched to a gene; V was cut back by 4 bases and J by 4 bases. Germline values: CDR1 MGHRA, CDR2 YSYEKL. The CDR3 is 15 residues long.